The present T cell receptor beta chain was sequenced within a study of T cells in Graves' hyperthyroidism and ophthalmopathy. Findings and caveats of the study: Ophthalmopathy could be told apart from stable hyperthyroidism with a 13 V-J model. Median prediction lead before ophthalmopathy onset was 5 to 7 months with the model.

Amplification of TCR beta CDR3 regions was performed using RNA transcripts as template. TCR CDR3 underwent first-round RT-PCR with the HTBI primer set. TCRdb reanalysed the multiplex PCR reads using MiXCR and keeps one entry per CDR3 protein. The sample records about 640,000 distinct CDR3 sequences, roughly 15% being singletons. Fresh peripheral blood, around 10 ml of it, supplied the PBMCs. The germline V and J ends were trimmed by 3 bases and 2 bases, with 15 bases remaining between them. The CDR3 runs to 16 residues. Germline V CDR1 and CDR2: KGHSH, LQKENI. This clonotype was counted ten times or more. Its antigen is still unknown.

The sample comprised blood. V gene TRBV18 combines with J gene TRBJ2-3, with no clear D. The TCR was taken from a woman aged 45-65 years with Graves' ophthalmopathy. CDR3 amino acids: CASSPRVLAVTDTQYF. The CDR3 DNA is TGTGCCAGCTCACCTCGAGTGCTGGCGGTCACAGATACGCAGTATTTT.